The 15 T cell receptor beta chains below come from one sample, sequenced in a study of multiple sclerosis patients with progressive multifocal leukoencephalopathy. Only in-frame clones appear in the TCRdb table, and some are missing; sequencing was by immunoSEQ multiplex PCR. The sample yields around 30,000 clones, about 89% seen once. Time point described: before natalizumab initiation. Sequenced input: PBMCs. The receptors were sampled from a human donor with multiple sclerosis.

This chain links TRBV28 with TRBJ1-2; perhaps TRBD1 as D (5 bases). The CDR3 length is 15 residues. Germline V CDR1 and CDR2: MDHEN, SYDVKM. V lost 6 bases, J lost 5 bases, and 19 bases lay in between. The DNA for the CDR3 is TGTGCCAGCAGATCCTTGGGCAGGGAGGGGTATGGCTACACCTTC. It translates to CASRSLGREGYGYTF.

This clone has more than one count but fewer than ten. The chain joins TRBV2 to TRBJ2-7; TRBD1 might be the D (6 bases). This CDR3 is 13 amino acids long. With 4 bases removed from V and 7 bases from J, the gap between germline ends came to 14 bases. Germline V gives CDR1 SNHLY, CDR2 FYNNEI. The CDR3 loop is CASSGGTSWEQYF. The DNA for the CDR3 is TGTGCCAGCAGTGGGGGGACAAGTTGGGAGCAGTACTTC.

The gene calls are TRBV6-5 and TRBJ2-3; 10 positions match TRBD2. CDR1 MNHEY and CDR2 SVGAGI come from the germline V gene. The length of the CDR3 is 14 residues. The trim removed 8 bases at V and 4 bases at J, leaving 6 bases unmatched. This chain's CDR3 is CASGYSGRSDTQYF. The CDR3 DNA reads as TGTGCCAGCGGATATAGCGGGAGGTCAGATACGCAGTATTTT.

The chain links TRBV4-1 to TRBJ1-1; 10 bases agree with TRBD1. In germline, CDR1 is MGHRA, CDR2 YSYEKL. The CDR3 loop spans 15 amino acids. V shed 8 bases and J 3 bases; nucleotides not matched to a gene: 9. CDR3 in DNA: TGCGCCAGCTCGCCGGGACAGGGGTGGGACACTGAAGCTTTCTTT. It translates to CASSPGQGWDTEAFF.

This chain joins TRBV28 and TRBJ2-2; 9 positions agree with TRBD1. This CDR3 has 16 residues. Germline CDR1 reads MDHEN; CDR2 reads SYDVKM. The trim removed 5 bases at V and 0 bases at J, leaving 4 bases unmatched. For the CDR3, the DNA is TGTGCCAGCAGTCCGCGGACAGGGGCGAACACCGGGGAGCTGTTTTTT. Protein: CASSPRTGANTGELFF.

The rearrangement uses TRBV19 and TRBJ2-3; D gene uncertain. The CDR3 is made up of 16 amino acids. CDR1 and CDR2 (germline): LNHDA, SQIVND (reference sequence). V was clipped by 7 bases and J by 5 bases, with 22 bases between them. The CDR3 loop reads CASKVRPRDTGDTQYF. As DNA, the CDR3 is TGTGCCAGTAAGGTCAGGCCCCGCGATACGGGAGATACGCAGTATTTT. The full variable domain, its missing parts supplied by reference TRBV19 and TRBJ2-3, is DGGITQSPKYLFRKEGQNVTLSCEQNLNHDAMYWYRQDPGQGLRLIYYSQIVNDFQKGDIAEGYSVSREKKESFPLTVTSAQKNPTAFYLCASKVRPRDTGDTQYFGPGTRLTVL.

The rearrangement uses TRBV6-4 and TRBJ2-1; 7 bases fit TRBD2. Per germline, CDR1 MRHNA and CDR2 SNTAGT. The CDR3 totals 13 residues. The V gene end was trimmed by 3 bases and the J gene end by 8 bases; junction bases not matched to a gene: 4. CDR3 nucleotides: TGTGCCAGCAGTGAAGGGACTAATCATGAGCAGTTCTTC. Translating gives CASSEGTNHEQFF.

This chain links TRBV4-1 with TRBJ2-3, with TRBD2 matching 8 bases. The CDR3 covers 16 residues. J gave up 0 bases and V 0 bases, and 2 bases lay outside the gene matches. CDR1 and CDR2 (germline): MGHRA, YSYEKL. The DNA for the CDR3 is TGCGCCAGCAGCCAAGATACGGGAGGGAGCACAGATACGCAGTATTTT. This sequence encodes CASSQDTGGSTDTQYF.

The chain is built from TRBV29-1 and TRBJ2-7; D not resolved. The CDR3 has 13 residues. With 4 bases removed from V and 0 bases from J, the gap between germline ends came to 10 bases. CDR1 SQVTM and CDR2 ANQGSEA come from the germline V gene. The CDR3 DNA reads TGCAGCGTTGTTGCACCGAACTCCTACGAGCAGTACTTC. As protein: CSVVAPNSYEQYF.

This chain links TRBV6-1 with TRBJ1-3; TRBD1 matches at 10 bases. Trimming at V came to 4 bases and at J to 4 bases, leaving 4 bases not matched to a gene. The CDR3 runs to 15 residues. Germline loops: CDR1 MNHNS, CDR2 SASEGT. As DNA, the CDR3 is TGTGCCAGCAGTGGACAGGGGGCAAGGGGAAACACCATATATTTT. It yields the protein CASSGQGARGNTIYF.

This clone showed up just a few times. The rearrangement joins TRBV5-8 to TRBJ1-3; D is undetermined. V was trimmed by 0 bases and J by 4 bases, leaving 5 bases between them. The V gene's germline CDR1 is SGHTS and CDR2 YDEGEE. This CDR3 spans 13 amino acids. The CDR3: CASSLGTGNTIYF. The CDR3 DNA sequence: TGTGCCAGCAGCTTGGGGACCGGAAACACCATATATTTT.

The genes are TRBV6-5 and TRBJ1-1; D gene ambiguous. V was shortened by 2 bases and J by 6 bases, with 13 bases between the two germline ends. This CDR3 has 14 residues. Germline-derived CDR1 and CDR2 are MNHEY and SVGAGI. The CDR3 here is CASSYVGRAAEAFF. The CDR3 bases are TGTGCCAGCAGTTACGTTGGGAGGGCCGCTGAAGCTTTCTTT.

In its sample, this clone was seen once. This rearrangement joins TRBV4-1 to TRBJ2-1, with D possibly matching TRBD2 (6 bases). This CDR3 contains 15 residues. The germline V gene has CDR1 MGHRA and CDR2 YSYEKL. V was cut by 4 bases and J by 4 bases, with 14 bases left in between. CDR3 sequence: CASSPRLGPYNEQFF. CDR3 in DNA: TGCGCCAGCAGCCCTCGACTAGGCCCATACAATGAGCAGTTCTTC.

This chain uses TRBV2 with TRBJ2-2; TRBD1 might be the D (8 bases). The CDR3 extends over 15 amino acids. The germline V gene encodes CDR1 SNHLY and CDR2 FYNNEI. The V gene lost 8 bases and the J gene lost 1 base, with 14 bases spanning the gap. CDR3 nucleotides: TGTGCCAGCGGGGGGGGACAGGAGAACACCGGGGAGCTGTTTTTT. This codes for CASGGGQENTGELFF.

The rearrangement links TRBV6-6 to TRBJ2-1, with TRBD1 as a possible D gene (7 bases). This CDR3 contains 15 residues. V was cut by 5 bases and J by 2 bases, with 13 bases left in between. Germline V lookup: CDR1 MNHNY, CDR2 SVGAGI (reference sequence). The CDR3 here is CASSAQGGPYNEQFF. The CDR3 DNA reads TGTGCCAGCAGTGCCCAGGGGGGCCCCTACAATGAGCAGTTCTTC.